This TCR beta chain derives from a study of cytomegalovirus exposure and HLA in healthy donors. Study conclusions and caveats: Researchers reported in a later analysis that common viral pathogens appeared linked to several top clusters.

In this sample, this clone turned up once. Its antigen is undetermined. The CDR3 is 16 amino acids. Germline lookup yields CDR1 SGHTA and CDR2 FQGNSA. V was trimmed by 4 bases and J by 0 bases, leaving 16 bases between them. The PCR made use of 60 Vbeta and 13 Jbeta primers. Generated by immunoSEQ multiplex PCR, the TCRdb table keeps only in-frame clones and is missing some. Among more than 200,000 clones, approximately 87% were seen once, and the ten largest hold over 1%. The origin of this receptor is a human donor in good health. V and J are TRBV7-2 and TRBJ2-7; D unresolved. Sequencing used PBMCs. CDR3 sequence reads: CASSSPTQRSSYEQYF. In DNA form, the CDR3 reads TGTGCCAGCAGCTCGCCAACCCAGCGTAGCTCCTACGAGCAGTACTTC.